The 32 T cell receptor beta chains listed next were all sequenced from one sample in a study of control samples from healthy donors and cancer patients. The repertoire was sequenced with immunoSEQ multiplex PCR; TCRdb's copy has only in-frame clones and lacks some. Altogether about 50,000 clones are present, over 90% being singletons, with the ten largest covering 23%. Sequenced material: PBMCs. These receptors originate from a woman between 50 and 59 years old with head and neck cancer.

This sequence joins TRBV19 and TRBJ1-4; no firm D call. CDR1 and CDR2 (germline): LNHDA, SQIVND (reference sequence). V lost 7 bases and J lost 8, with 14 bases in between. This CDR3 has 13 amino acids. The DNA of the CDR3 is TGTGCCAGTAACGTTGAGGGCGGCGAAAAACTGTTTTTT. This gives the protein CASNVEGGEKLFF.

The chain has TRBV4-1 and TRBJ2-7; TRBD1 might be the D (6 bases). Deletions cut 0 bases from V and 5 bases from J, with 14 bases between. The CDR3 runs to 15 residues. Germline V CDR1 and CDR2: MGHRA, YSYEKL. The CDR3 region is CASSQEKARGHEQYF. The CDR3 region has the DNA TGCGCCAGCAGCCAAGAAAAGGCCAGGGGTCACGAGCAGTACTTC.

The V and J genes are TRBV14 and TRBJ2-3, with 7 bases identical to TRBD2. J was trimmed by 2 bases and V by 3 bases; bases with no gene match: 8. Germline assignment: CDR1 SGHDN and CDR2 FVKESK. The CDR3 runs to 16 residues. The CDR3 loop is CASSQFTQRDTDTQYF. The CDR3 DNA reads TGTGCCAGCAGCCAGTTCACCCAGCGGGACACAGATACGCAGTATTTT.

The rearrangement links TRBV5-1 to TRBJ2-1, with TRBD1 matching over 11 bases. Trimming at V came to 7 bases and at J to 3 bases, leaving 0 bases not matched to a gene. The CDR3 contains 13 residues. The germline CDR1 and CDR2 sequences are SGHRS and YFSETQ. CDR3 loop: CASGTGGYNEQFF. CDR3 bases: TGCGCCAGCGGGACAGGGGGCTACAATGAGCAGTTCTTC.

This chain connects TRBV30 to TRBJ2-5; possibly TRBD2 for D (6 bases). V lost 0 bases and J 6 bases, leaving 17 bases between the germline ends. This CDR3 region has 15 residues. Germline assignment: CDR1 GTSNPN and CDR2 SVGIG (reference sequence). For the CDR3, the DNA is TGTGCCTGGAGTGTACGGGGAGGCGGTATAAAGACCCAGTACTTC. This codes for CAWSVRGGGIKTQYF.

The CDR3 loop reads CASCYRGGSTEAFF. The CDR3 DNA follows: TGTGCCAGCTGCTACAGGGGGGGAAGCACTGAAGCTTTCTTT. The rearrangement links TRBV2 to TRBJ1-1; 8 nucleotides align to TRBD1. The V segment lost 8 bases and the J segment 4 bases; nucleotides outside the gene matches: 9. Germline V gene lookup returns CDR1 SNHLY and CDR2 FYNNEI. The CDR3 loop spans 14 amino acids.

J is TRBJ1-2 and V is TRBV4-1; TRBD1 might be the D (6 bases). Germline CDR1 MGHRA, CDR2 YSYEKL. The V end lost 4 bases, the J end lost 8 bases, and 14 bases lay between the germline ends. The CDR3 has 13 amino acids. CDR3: CASSLSTGVGYTF. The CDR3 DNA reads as TGCGCCAGCAGCCTCTCGACAGGCGTCGGCTACACCTTC.

This CDR3 is CASGSSHYEQYF. The CDR3 nucleotides read TGTGCCAGCGGGAGTTCCCACTACGAGCAGTACTTC. The V call is TRBV27, the J call TRBJ2-7; D is perhaps TRBD2 (5 bases). Per germline, CDR1 MNHEY and CDR2 SMNVEV (reference sequence). V shed 8 bases and J shed 3 bases, with 11 bases lying between them. The CDR3 has 12 residues.

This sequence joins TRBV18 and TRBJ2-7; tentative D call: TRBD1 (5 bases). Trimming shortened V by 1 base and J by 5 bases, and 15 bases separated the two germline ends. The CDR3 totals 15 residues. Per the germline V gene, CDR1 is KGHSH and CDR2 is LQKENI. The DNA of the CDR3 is TGTGCCAGCTCACCACAGGGGCCCGGGCGGAACGAGCAGTACTTC. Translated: CASSPQGPGRNEQYF.

The CDR3 is CASSIGTSTDTQYF. CDR3 bases: TGTGCCAGTAGTATAGGGACCAGTACAGATACGCAGTATTTT. The chain combines TRBV19 with TRBJ2-3, with D unclear. The V gene lost 1 base and the J gene lost 3 bases, with 8 bases spanning the gap. Germline V gives CDR1 LNHDA, CDR2 SQIVND (reference sequence). The CDR3 is 14 amino acids.

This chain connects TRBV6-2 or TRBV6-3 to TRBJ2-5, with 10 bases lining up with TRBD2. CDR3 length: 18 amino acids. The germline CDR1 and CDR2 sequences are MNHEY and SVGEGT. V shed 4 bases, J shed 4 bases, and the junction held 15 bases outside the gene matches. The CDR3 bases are TGTGCCAGCAGTTTCCTGAGCGGGAGGGGTTGGGCACGAGAGACCCAGTACTTC. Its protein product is CASSFLSGRGWARETQYF.

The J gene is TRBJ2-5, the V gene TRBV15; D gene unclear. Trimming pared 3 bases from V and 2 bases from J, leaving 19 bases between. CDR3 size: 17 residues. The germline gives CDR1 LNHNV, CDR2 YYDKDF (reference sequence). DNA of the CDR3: TGTGCCACCAGCAGTACCTTGTGGGCAGCGATACAAGAGACCCAGTACTTC. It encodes CATSSTLWAAIQETQYF. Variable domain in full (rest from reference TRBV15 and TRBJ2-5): DAMVIQNPRYQVTQFGKPVTLSCSQTLNHNVMYWYQQKSSQAPKLLFHYYDKDFNNEADTPDNFQSRRPNTSFCFLDIRSPGLGDTAMYLCATSSTLWAAIQETQYFGPGTRLLVL.

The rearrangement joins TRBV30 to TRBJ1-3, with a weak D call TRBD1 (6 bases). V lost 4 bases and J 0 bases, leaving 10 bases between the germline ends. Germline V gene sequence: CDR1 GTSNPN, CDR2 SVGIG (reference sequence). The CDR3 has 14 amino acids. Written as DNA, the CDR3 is TGTGCCTGGAAGGACAGTAGCTCTGGAAACACCATATATTTT. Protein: CAWKDSSSGNTIYF. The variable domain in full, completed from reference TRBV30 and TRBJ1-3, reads SQTIHQWPATLVQPVGSPLSLECTVEGTSNPNLYWYRQAAGRGLQLLFYSVGIGQISSEVPQNLSASRPQDRQFILSSKKLLLSDSGFYLCAWKDSSSGNTIYFGEGSWLTVV.

The CDR3 spells CASSEGIAGGRIQYF. In DNA, the CDR3 is TGTGCCAGCAGTGAAGGTATAGCGGGGGGAAGAATCCAGTACTTC. The V and J genes are TRBV6-1 and TRBJ2-5; 10 positions agree with TRBD2. CDR3 length: 15 residues. The V and J ends lost 1 base and 10 bases, in that order; junction bases with no gene match: 9. Germline V gene data show CDR1 as MNHNS and CDR2 as SASEGT.

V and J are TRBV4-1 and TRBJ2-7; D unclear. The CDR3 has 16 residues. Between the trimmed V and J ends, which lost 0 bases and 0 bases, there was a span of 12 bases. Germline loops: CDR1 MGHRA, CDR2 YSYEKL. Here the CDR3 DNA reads TGCGCCAGCAGCCAAGAATGGACGTTGGCCTCCTACGAGCAGTACTTC. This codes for CASSQEWTLASYEQYF.

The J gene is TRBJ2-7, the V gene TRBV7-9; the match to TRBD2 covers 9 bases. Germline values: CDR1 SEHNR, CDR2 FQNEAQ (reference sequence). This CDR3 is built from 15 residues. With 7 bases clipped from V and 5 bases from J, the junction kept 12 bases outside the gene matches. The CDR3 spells CASKIEGLAGNEQYF. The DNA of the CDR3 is TGTGCCAGCAAGATAGAGGGGCTAGCGGGAAACGAGCAGTACTTC. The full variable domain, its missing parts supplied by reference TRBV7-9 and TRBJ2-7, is DTGVSQNPRHKITKRGQNVTFRCDPISEHNRLYWYRQTLGQGPEFLTYFQNEAQLEKSRLLSDRFSAERPKGSFSTLEIQRTEQGDSAMYLCASKIEGLAGNEQYFGPGTRLTVT.

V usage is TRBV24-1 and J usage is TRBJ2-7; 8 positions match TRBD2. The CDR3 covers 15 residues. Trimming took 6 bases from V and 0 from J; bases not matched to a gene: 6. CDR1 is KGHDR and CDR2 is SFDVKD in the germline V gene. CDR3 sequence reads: CATSPSGTSSYEQYF. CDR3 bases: TGTGCCACCAGTCCATCCGGGACTAGCTCCTACGAGCAGTACTTC.

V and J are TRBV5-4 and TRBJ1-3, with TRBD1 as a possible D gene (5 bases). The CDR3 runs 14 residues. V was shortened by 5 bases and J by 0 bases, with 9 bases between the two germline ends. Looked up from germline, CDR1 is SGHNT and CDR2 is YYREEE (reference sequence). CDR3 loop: CASRPGDSGNTIYF. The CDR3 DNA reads TGTGCCAGCAGACCGGGGGACTCTGGAAACACCATATATTTT.

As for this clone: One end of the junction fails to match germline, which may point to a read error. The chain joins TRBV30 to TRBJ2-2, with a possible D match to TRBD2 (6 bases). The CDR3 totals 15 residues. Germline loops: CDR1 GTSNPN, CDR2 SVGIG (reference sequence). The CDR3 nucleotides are TGTGCCTGGAGTGACAGGCCGGGAGAACACCGGGGAGCTGTTTTT. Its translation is CAWSDRPGEHRGAVF.

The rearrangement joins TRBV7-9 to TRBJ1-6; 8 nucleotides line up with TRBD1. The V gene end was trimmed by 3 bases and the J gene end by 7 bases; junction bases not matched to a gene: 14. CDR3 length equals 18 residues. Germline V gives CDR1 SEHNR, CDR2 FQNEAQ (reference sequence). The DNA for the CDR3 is TGTGCCAGCAGCTTCTTTAAATTTCGACAGGGGTTAAATTCACCCCTCCACTTT. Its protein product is CASSFFKFRQGLNSPLHF.

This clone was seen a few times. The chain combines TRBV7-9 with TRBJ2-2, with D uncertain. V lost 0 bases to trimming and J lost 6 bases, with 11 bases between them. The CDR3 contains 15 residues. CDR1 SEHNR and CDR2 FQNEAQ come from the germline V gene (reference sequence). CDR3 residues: CASSLAAPGAGELFF. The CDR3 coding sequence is TGTGCCAGCAGCTTAGCAGCCCCCGGCGCCGGGGAGCTGTTTTTT.

CDR3 nucleotides: TGTGCCAGCTCACCACAGGGGACAGCTAATTACGAGCAGTACTTC. Translating gives CASSPQGTANYEQYF. This chain joins TRBV18 and TRBJ2-7, with 7 positions matching TRBD1. The germline V gene has CDR1 KGHSH and CDR2 LQKENI. This CDR3 contains 15 residues. V lost 1 base to trimming and J lost 4 bases; unmatched junction nucleotides: 7.

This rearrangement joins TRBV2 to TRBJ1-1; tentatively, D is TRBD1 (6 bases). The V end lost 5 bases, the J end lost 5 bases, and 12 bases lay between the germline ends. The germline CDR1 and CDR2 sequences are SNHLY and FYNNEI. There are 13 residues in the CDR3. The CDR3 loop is CASSYRVGTEAFF. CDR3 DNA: TGTGCCAGCAGTTACAGGGTAGGGACTGAAGCTTTCTTT.

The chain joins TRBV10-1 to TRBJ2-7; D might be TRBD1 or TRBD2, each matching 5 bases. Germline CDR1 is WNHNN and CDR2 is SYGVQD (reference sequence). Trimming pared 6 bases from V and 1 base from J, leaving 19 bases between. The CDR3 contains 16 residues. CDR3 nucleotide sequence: TGCGCCAGCAGCGCCGGGACCTCTTCCCCATCCTACGAGCAGTACTTC. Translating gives CASSAGTSSPSYEQYF.

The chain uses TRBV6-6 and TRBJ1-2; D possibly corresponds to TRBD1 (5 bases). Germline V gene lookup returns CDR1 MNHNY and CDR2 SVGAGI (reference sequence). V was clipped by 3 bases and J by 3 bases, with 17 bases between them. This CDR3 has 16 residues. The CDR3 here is CASSYQRRTRDYGYTF. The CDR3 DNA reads TGTGCCAGCAGTTATCAGAGACGGACAAGGGACTATGGCTACACCTTC.

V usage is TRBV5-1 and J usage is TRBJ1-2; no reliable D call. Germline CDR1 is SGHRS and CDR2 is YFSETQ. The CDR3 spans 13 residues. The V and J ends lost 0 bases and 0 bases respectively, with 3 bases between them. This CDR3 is CASSLGPNYGYTF. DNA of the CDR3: TGCGCCAGCAGCTTGGGCCCTAACTATGGCTACACCTTC.

This chain's CDR3 is CASSLSGRDYEQYF. The DNA of the CDR3 is TGTGCCAGCAGCTTGTCCGGCAGGGACTACGAGCAGTACTTC. The chain combines TRBV7-2 with TRBJ2-7, with D maybe TRBD1 (5 bases). This CDR3 spans 14 amino acids. Trimming took off 3 bases at V and 3 bases at J, with 12 bases between the two ends. Germline V gene sequence: CDR1 SGHTA, CDR2 FQGNSA.

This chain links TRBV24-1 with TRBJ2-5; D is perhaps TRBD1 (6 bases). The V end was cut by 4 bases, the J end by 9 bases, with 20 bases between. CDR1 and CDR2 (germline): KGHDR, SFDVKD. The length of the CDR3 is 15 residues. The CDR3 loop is CATSDPTGPEGAQYF. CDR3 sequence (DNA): TGTGCCACCAGTGACCCGACAGGCCCCGAGGGGGCCCAGTACTTC.

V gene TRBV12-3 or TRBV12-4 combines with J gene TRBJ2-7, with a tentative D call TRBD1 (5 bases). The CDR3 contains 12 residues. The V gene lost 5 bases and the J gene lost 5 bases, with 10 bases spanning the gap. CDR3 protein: CASSRQGNEQYF. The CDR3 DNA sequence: TGTGCCAGCAGTCGCCAGGGTAACGAGCAGTACTTC.

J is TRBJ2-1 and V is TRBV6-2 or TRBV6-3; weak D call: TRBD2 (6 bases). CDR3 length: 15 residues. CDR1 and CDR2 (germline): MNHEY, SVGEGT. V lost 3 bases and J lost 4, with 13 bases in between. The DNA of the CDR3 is TGTGCCAGCAGTTATCCCCTAGCGTCTTACAATGAGCAGTTCTTC. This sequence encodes CASSYPLASYNEQFF.

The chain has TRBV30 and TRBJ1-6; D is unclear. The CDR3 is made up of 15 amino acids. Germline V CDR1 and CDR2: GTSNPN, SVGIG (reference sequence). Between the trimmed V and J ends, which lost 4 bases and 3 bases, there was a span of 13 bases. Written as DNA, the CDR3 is TGTGCCTGGATAGAAGGGAATCACTATAATTCACCCCTCCACTTT. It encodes CAWIEGNHYNSPLHF. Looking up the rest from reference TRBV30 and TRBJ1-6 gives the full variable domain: SQTIHQWPATLVQPVGSPLSLECTVEGTSNPNLYWYRQAAGRGLQLLFYSVGIGQISSEVPQNLSASRPQDRQFILSSKKLLLSDSGFYLCAWIEGNHYNSPLHFGNGTRLTVT.

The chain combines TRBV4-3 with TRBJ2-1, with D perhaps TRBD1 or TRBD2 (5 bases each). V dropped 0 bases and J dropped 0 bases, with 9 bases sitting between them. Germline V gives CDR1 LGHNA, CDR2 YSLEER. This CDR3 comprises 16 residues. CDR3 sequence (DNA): TGCGCCAGCAGCCAAGATAAGGGGAGCTCCTACAATGAGCAGTTCTTC. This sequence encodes CASSQDKGSSYNEQFF.